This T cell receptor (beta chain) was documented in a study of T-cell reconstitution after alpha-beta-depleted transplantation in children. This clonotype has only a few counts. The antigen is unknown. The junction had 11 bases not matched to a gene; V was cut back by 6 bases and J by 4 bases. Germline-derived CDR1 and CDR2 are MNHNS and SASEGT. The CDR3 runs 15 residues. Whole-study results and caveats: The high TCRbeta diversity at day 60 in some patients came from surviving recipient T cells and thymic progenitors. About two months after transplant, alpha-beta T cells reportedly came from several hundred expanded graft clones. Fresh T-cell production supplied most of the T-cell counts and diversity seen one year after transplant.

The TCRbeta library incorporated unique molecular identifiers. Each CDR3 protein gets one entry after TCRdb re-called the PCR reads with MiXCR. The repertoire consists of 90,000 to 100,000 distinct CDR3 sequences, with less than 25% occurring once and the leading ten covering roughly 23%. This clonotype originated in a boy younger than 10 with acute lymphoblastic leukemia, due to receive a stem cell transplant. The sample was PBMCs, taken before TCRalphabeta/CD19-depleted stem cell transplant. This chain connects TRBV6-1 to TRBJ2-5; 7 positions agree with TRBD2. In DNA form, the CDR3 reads TGTGCCAGCAGCGCTAGCGGAGGGGTCGGAGAGACCCAGTACTTC. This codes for CASSASGGVGETQYF.